This T cell receptor (beta chain) was found in a study of cytomegalovirus exposure and HLA in healthy donors. Points from the study as a whole: A few CMV-associated chains proved CMV antigen-specific in vitro.

On this clone: The antigen remains unidentified.

The PCR made use of 60 Vbeta and 13 Jbeta primers. Repertoires were generated with immunoSEQ multiplex PCR, while TCRdb's copy carries only in-frame clones and drops some. The sample lists over 130,000 clones, approximately 84% seen once, with 1.4% in the top ten. The germline V and J ends were trimmed by 6 bases and 8 bases, with 16 bases remaining between them. The CDR3 loop spans 14 amino acids. The germline V gene encodes CDR1 SNHLY and CDR2 FYNNEI. The source is a man aged 25 to 40 in good health and CMV-seropositive. Material: PBMCs. This chain connects TRBV2 to TRBJ1-4; D gene uncertain. CDR3 in DNA: TGTGCCAGCAGCGTGGTATTGGCGGGGGAAAAACTGTTTTTT. Translating it yields CASSVVLAGEKLFF.